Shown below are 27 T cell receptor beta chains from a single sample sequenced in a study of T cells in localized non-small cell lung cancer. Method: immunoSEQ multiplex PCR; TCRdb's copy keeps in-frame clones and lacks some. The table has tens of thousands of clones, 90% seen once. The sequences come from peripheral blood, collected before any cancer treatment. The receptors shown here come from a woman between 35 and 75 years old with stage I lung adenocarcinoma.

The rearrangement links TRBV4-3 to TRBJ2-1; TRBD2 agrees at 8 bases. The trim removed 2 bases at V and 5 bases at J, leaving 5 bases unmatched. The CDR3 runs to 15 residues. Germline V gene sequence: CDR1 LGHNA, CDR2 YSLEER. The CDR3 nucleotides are TGCGCCAGCAGCCAATTAGCGGGACCTGACAATGAGCAGTTCTTC. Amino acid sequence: CASSQLAGPDNEQFF.

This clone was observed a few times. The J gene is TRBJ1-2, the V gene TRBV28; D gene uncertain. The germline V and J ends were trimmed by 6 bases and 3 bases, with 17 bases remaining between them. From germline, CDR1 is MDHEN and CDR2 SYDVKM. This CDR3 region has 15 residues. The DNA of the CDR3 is TGTGCCAGCAGGGCGGCGGGTTTAGGCGACTATGGCTACACCTTC. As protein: CASRAAGLGDYGYTF.

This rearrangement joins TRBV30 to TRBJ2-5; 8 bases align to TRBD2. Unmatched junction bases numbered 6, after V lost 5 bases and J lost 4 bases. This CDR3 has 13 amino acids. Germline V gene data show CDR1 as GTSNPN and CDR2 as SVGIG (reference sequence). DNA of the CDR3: TGTGCCTGGGGTGGCCGGGAGGGAGAGACCCAGTACTTC. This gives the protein CAWGGREGETQYF.

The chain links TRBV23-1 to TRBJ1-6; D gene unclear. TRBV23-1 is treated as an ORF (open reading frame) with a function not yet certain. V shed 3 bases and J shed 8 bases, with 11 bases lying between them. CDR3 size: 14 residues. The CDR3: CASSQGSGDSPLHF. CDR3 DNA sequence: TGCGCCAGCAGTCAGGGCAGTGGGGATTCACCCCTCCACTTT.

The CDR3 DNA reads as TGTGCCAGCAGCTGGAGACAGCGGGAGATTAACAATGAGCAGTTCTTC. This gives the protein CASSWRQREINNEQFF. The chain employs TRBV7-8 and TRBJ2-1, with 8 bases lining up with TRBD2. Trimming removed 4 bases from V and 5 bases from J; junction bases left unmatched: 10. The CDR3 covers 16 residues. From germline, CDR1 is SGHVS and CDR2 FQNEAQ.

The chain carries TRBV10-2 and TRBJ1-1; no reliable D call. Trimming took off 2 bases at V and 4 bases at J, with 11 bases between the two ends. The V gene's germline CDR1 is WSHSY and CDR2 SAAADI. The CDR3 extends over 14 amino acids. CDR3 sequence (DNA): TGCGCCAGCAGTGAGGCAGGTTGGGGCACTGAAGCTTTCTTT. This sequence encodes CASSEAGWGTEAFF.

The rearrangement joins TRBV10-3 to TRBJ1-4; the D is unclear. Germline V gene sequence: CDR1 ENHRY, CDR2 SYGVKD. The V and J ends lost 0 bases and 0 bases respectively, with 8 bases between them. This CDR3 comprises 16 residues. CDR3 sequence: CAISESGGATNEKLFF. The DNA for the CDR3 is TGTGCCATCAGTGAGTCGGGCGGGGCAACTAATGAAAAACTGTTTTTT.

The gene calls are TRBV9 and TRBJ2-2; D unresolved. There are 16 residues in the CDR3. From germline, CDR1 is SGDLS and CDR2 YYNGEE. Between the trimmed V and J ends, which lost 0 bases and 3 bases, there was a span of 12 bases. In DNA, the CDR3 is TGTGCCAGCAGCGTAGAGAAGAGAGTGCACACCGGGGAGCTGTTTTTT. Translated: CASSVEKRVHTGELFF.

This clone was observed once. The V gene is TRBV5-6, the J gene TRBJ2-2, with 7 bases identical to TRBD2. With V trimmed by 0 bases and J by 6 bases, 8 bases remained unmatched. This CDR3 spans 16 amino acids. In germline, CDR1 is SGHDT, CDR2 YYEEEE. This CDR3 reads CASSLVPGGGAGELFF. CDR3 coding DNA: TGTGCCAGCAGCTTGGTACCGGGAGGAGGGGCCGGGGAGCTGTTTTTT.

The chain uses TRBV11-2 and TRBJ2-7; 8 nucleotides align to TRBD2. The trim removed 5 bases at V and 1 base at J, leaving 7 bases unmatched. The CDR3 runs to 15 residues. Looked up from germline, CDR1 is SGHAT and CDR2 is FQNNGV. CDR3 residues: CASSRGGLGSYEQYF. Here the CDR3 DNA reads TGTGCCAGCAGCCGCGGGGGGCTAGGTTCCTACGAGCAGTACTTC.

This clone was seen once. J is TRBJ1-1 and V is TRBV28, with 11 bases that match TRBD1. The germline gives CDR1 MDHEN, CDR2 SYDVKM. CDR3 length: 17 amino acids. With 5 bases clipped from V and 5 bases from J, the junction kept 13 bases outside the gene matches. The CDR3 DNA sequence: TGTGCCAGCAGTACCCCCGCCGGACAGGGGGCTGGAACTGAAGCTTTCTTT. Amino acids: CASSTPAGQGAGTEAFF. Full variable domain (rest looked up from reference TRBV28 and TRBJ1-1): DVKVTQSSRYLVKRTGEKVFLECVQDMDHENMFWYRQDPGLGLRLIYFSYDVKMKEKGDIPEGYSVSREKKERFSLILESASTNQTSMYLCASSTPAGQGAGTEAFFGQGTRLTVV.

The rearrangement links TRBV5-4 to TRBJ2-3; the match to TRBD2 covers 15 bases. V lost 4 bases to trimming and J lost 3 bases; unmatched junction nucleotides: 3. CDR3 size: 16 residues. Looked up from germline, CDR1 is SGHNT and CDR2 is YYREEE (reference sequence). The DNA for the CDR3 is TGTGCCAGCAGCGGCGGGACTAGCGGGGGGACAGATACGCAGTATTTT. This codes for CASSGGTSGGTDTQYF.

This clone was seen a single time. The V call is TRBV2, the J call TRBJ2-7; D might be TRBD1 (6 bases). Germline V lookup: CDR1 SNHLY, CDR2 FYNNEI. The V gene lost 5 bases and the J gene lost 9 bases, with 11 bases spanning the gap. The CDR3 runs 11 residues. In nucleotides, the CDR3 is TGTGCCAGCAGTTCCGGGACACCGCAGTACTTC. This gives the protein CASSSGTPQYF.

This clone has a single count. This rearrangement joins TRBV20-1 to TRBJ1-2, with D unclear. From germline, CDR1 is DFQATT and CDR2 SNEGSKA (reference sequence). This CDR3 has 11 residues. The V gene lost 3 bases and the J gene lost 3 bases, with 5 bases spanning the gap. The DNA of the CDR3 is TGCAGTGCTAGCCGGGACTATGGCTACACCTTC. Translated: CSASRDYGYTF.

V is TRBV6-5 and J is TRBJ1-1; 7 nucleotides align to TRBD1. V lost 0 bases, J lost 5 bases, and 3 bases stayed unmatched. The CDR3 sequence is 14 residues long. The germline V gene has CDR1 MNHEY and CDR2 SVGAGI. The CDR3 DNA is TGTGCCAGCAGTTACTCGACAGGGAGAACTGAAGCTTTCTTT. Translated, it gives CASSYSTGRTEAFF.

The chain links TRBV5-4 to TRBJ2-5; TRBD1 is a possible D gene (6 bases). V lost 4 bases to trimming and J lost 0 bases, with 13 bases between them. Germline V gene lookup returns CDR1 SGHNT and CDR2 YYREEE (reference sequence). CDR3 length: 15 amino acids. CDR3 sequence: CASSPGTSYQETQYF. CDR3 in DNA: TGTGCCAGCAGCCCGGGGACATCGTACCAAGAGACCCAGTACTTC.

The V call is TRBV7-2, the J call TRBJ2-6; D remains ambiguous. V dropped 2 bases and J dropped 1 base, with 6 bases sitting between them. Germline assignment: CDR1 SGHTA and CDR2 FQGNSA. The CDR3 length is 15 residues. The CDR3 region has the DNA TGTGCCAGCAGCTTATCGATATCTGGGGCCAACGTCCTGACTTTC. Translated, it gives CASSLSISGANVLTF.

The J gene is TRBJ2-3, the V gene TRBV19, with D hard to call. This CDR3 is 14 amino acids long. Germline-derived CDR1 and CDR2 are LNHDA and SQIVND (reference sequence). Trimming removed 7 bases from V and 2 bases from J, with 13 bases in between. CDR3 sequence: CASTPGQATDTQYF. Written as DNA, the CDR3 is TGTGCCAGTACCCCGGGCCAAGCCACAGATACGCAGTATTTT.

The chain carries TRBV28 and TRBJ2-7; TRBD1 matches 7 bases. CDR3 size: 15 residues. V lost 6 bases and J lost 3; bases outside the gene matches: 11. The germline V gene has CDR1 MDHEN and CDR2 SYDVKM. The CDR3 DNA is TGTGCCAGCAGCCATCCGACAGGGATCGGCTACGAGCAGTACTTC. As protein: CASSHPTGIGYEQYF.

This CDR3 reads CASSDPRVRGGITDTQYF. Here the CDR3 DNA reads TGTGCCAGCAGTGACCCCCGGGTCAGGGGGGGGATCACAGATACGCAGTATTTT. The V and J genes are TRBV6-1 and TRBJ2-3; TRBD1 or TRBD2 may be the D gene (7 bases each). Per germline, CDR1 MNHNS and CDR2 SASEGT. The CDR3 is 18 amino acids. Between the trimmed V and J ends, which lost 3 bases and 2 bases, there was a span of 21 bases.

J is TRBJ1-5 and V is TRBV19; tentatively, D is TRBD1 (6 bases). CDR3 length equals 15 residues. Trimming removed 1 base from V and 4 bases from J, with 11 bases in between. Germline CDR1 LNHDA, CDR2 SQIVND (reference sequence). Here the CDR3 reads CASSIGGQGNQPQHF. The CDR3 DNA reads TGTGCCAGTAGTATAGGGGGGCAGGGGAATCAGCCCCAGCATTTT.

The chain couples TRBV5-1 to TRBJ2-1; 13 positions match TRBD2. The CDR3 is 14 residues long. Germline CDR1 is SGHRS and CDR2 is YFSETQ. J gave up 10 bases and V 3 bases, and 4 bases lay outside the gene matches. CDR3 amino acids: CASSSGTSGDEQFF. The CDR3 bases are TGCGCCAGCAGCTCCGGGACTAGCGGGGACGAGCAGTTCTTC.

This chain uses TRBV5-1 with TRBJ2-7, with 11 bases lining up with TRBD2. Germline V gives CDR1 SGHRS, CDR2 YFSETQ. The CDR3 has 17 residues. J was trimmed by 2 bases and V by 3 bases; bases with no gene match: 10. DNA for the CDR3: TGCGCCAGCAGCTCGCGGTCCGGGACTAGCGGAACCTACGAGCAGTACTTC. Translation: CASSSRSGTSGTYEQYF.

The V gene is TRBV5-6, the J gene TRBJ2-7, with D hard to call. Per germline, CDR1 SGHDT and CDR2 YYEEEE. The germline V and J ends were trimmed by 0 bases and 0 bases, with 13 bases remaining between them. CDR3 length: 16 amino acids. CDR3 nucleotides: TGTGCCAGCAGCTTGGTTGGGGTATCAGGCTCCTACGAGCAGTACTTC. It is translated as CASSLVGVSGSYEQYF.

CDR3 in amino acids: CASSYSGTGSGYTF. The CDR3 DNA reads as TGTGCCAGCAGTTACTCGGGGACAGGCTCTGGCTACACCTTC. The chain carries TRBV6-6 and TRBJ1-2; the match to TRBD1 covers 8 bases. V shed 0 bases and J 7 bases; nucleotides not matched to a gene: 4. In germline, CDR1 is MNHNY, CDR2 SVGAGI (reference sequence). This CDR3 has 14 residues.

The DNA for the CDR3 is TGTGCCAGCAGGGACGGGACAGCCTACAATGAGCAGTTCTTC. Its protein is CASRDGTAYNEQFF. V is TRBV27 and J is TRBJ2-1, with 7 bases that match TRBD1. The CDR3 length is 14 residues. Germline lookup yields CDR1 MNHEY and CDR2 SMNVEV (reference sequence). The V and J ends lost 6 bases and 2 bases, in that order; junction bases with no gene match: 4.

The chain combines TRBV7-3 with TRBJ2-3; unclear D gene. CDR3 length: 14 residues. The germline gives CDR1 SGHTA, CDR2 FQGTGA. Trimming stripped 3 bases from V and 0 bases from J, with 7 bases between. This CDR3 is CASSLLGSTDTQYF. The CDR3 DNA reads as TGTGCCAGCAGCTTGCTGGGGAGCACAGATACGCAGTATTTT.